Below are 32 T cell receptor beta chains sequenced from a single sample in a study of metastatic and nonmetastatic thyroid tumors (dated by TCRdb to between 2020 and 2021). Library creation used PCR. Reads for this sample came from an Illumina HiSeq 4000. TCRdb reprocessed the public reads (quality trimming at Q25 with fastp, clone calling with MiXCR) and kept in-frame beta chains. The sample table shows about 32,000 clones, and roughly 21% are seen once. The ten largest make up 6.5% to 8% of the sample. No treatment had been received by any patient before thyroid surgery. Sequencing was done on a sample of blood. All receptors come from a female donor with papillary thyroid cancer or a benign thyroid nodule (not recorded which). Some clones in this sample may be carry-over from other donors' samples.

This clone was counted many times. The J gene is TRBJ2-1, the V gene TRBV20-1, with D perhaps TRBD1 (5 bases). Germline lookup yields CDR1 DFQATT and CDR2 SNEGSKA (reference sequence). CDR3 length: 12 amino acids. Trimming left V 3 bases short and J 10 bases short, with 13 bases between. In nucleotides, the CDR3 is TGCAGTGCTAGCTTGCAGGGCCGCGAGCAGTTCTTC. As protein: CSASLQGREQFF.

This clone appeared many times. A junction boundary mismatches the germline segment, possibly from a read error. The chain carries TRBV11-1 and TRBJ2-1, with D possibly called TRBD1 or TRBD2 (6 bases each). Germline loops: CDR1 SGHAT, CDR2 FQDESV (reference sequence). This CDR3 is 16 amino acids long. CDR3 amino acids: CASTLDGGHYYNEQFF. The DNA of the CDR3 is TGTGCCAGCACCTTAGACGGGGGACACTATTACAATGAGCAGTTCTTC.

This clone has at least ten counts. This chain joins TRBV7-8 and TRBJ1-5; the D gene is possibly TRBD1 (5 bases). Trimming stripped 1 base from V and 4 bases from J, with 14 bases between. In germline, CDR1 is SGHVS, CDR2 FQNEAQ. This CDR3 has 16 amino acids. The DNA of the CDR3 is TGTGCCAGCAGCTTAGTATCGGCAGGGTTAAATCAGCCCCAGCATTTT. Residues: CASSLVSAGLNQPQHF.

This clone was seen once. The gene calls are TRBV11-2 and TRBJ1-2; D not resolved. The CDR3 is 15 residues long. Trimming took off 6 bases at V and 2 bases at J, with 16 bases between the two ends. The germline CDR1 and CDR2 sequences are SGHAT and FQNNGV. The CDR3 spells CASRDSFIPNYGYTF. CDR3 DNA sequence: TGTGCCAGCAGAGATAGTTTTATTCCCAACTATGGCTACACCTTC. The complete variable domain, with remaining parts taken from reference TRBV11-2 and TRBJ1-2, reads EAGVAQSPRYKIIEKRQSVAFWCNPISGHATLYWYQQILGQGPKLLIQFQNNGVVDDSQLPKDRFSAERLKGVDSTLKIQPAKLEDSAVYLCASRDSFIPNYGYTFGSGTRLTVV.

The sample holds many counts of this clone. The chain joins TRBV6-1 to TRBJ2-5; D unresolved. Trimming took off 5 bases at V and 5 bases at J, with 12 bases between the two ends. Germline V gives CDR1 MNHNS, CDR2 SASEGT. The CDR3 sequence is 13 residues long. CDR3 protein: CASSWQYDETQYF. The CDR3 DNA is TGTGCCAGCAGTTGGCAGTACGACGAGACCCAGTACTTC.

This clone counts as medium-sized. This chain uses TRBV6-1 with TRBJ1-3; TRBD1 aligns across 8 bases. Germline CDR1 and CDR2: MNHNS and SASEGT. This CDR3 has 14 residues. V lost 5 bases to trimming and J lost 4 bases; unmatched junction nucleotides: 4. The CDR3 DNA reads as TGTGCCAGCAGTCGGACAGGGTCAGGAAACACCATATATTTT. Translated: CASSRTGSGNTIYF.

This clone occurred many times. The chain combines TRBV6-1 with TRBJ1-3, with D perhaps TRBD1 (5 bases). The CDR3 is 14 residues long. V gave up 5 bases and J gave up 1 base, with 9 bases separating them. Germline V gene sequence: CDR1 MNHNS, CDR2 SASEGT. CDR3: CASSLGESGNTIYF. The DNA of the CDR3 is TGTGCCAGCAGTTTAGGGGAATCTGGAAACACCATATATTTT.

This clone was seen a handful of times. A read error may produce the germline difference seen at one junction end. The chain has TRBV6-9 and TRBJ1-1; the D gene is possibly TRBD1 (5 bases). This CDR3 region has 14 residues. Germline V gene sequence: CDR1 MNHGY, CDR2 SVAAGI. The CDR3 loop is CASSSTGGDTEAFF. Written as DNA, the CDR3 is TGCGCCAGCAGCAGTACTGGGGGGGACACTGAAGCTTTCTTT.

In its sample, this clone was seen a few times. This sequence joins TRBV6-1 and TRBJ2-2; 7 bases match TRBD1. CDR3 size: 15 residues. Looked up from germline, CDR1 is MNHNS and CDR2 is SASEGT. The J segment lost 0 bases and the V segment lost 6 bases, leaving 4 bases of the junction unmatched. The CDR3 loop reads CASRIRGTNTGELFF. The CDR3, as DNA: TGTGCCAGCAGGATCAGGGGGACGAACACCGGGGAGCTGTTTTTT.

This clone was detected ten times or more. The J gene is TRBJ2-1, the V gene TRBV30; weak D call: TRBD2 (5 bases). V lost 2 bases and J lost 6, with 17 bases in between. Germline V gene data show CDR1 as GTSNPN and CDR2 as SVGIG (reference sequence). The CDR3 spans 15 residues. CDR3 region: CAWSILMAGLNEQFF. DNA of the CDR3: TGTGCCTGGAGTATTTTGATGGCGGGCCTCAATGAGCAGTTCTTC.

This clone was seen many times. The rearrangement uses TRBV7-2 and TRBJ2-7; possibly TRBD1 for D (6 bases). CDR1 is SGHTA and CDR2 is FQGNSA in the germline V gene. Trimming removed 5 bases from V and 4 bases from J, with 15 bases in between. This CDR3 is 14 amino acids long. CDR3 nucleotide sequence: TGTGCCAGCAGCGAGACCTTCGGACAGTACGAGCAGTACTTC. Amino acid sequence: CASSETFGQYEQYF.

The CDR3 DNA sequence: TGTGCCAGCAGCCGAGAACCCCAGACAGGGAATTTTAGCAATCAGCCCCAGCATTTT. It codes for CASSREPQTGNFSNQPQHF. The rearrangement joins TRBV13 to TRBJ1-5; 7 bases are a match to TRBD1. The V gene's germline CDR1 is PRHDT and CDR2 FYEKMQ (reference sequence). CDR3 length equals 19 residues. V shed 5 bases and J 0 bases; nucleotides not matched to a gene: 16.

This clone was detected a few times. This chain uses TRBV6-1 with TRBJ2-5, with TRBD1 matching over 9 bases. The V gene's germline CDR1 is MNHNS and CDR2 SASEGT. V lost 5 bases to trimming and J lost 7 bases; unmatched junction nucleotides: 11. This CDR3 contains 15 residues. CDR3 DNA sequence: TGTGCCAGCAGTCGACCGGGACAGGGCCCAGGGACCCAGTACTTC. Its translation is CASSRPGQGPGTQYF.

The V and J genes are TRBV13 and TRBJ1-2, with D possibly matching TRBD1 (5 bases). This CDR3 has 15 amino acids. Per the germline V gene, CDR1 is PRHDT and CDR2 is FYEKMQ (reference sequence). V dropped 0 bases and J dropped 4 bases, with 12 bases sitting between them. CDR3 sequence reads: CASSLGRGVAYGYTF. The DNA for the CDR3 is TGTGCCAGCAGCTTAGGAAGAGGGGTTGCCTATGGCTACACCTTC.

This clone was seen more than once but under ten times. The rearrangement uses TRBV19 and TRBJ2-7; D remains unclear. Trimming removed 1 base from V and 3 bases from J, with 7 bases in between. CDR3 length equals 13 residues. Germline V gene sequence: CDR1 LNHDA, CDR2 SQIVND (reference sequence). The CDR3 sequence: CASSIGRDYEQYF. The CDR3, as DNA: TGTGCCAGTAGTATAGGGAGAGACTACGAGCAGTACTTC.

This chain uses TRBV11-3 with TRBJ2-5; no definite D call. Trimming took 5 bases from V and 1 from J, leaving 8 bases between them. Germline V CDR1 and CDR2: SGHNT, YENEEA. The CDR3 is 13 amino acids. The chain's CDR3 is CASSRNSQETQYF. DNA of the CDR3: TGTGCCAGCAGCCGAAACAGCCAAGAGACCCAGTACTTC.

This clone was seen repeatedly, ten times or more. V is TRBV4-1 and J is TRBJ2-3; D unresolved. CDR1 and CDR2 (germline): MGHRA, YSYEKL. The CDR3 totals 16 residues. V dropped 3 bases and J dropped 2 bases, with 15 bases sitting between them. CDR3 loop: CASSHLWLPDTDTQYF. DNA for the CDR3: TGCGCCAGCAGCCATTTGTGGCTCCCCGACACAGATACGCAGTATTTT.

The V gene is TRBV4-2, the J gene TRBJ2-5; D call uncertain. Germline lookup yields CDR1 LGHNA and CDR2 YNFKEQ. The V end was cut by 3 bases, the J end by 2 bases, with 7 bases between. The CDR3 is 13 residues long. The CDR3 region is CASSHVGQETQYF. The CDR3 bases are TGTGCCAGCAGCCACGTCGGGCAAGAGACCCAGTACTTC.

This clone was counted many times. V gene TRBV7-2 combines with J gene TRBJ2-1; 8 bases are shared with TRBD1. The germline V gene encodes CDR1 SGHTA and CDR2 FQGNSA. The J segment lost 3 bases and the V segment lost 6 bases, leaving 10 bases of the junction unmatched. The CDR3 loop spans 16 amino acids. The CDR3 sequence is CASSYSGTGRYNEQFF. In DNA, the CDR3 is TGTGCCAGCAGTTATTCCGGGACAGGCCGCTACAATGAGCAGTTCTTC.

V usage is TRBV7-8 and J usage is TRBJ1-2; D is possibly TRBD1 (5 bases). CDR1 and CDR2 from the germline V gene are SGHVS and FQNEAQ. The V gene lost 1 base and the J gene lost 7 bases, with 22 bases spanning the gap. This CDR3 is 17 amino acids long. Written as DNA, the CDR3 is TGTGCCAGCAGCTTAGGTCAGGGTGCGATTTCAGTTGGTGGCTACACCTTC. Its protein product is CASSLGQGAISVGGYTF.

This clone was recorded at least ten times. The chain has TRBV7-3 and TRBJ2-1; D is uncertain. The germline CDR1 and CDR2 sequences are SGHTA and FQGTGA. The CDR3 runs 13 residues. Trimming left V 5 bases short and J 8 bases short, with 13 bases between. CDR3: CASSPDWGDEQFF. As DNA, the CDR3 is TGTGCCAGCAGCCCCGACTGGGGTGATGAGCAGTTCTTC.

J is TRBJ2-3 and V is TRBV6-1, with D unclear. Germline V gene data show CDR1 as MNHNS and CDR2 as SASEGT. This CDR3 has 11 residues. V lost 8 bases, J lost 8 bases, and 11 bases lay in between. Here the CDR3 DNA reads TGTGCCAGCGGCTGGTCAGCTACGCAGTATTTT. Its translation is CASGWSATQYF.

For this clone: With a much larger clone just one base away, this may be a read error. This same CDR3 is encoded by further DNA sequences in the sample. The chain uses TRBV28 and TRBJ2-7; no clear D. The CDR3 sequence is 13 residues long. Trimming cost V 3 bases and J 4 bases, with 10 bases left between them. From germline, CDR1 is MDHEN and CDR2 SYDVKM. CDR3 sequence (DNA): TGTGCCAGCAGTTTCAATCACGGTTACGAGCAGTACTTC. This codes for CASSFNHGYEQYF.

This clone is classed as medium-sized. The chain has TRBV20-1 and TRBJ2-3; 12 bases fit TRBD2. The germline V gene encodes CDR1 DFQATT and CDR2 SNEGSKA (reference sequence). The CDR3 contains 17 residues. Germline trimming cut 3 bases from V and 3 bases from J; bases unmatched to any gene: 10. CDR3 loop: CSASMASGRAETDTQYF. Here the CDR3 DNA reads TGCAGTGCTAGCATGGCTAGCGGGAGGGCCGAAACAGATACGCAGTATTTT.

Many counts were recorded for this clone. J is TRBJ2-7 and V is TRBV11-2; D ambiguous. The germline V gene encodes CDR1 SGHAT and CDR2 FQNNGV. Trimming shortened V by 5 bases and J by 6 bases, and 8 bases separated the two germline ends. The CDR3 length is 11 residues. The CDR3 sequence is CASSLSSEQYF. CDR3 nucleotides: TGTGCCAGCAGCCTATCTAGCGAGCAGTACTTC.

The chain's CDR3 is CASSYGENTEAFF. The CDR3 nucleotides read TGTGCCAGCAGTTATGGTGAGAACACTGAAGCTTTCTTT. The J gene is TRBJ1-1, the V gene TRBV6-6; D remains unclear. The CDR3 covers 13 residues. Trimming stripped 3 bases from V and 1 base from J, with 6 bases between. Germline V gene data show CDR1 as MNHNY and CDR2 as SVGAGI (reference sequence).

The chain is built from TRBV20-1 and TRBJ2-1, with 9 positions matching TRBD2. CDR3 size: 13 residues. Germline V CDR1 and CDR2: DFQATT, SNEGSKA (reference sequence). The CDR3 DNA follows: TGCAGGATGATTAGCGGGAGAACGGACGAGCAGTTCTTC. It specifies CRMISGRTDEQFF.

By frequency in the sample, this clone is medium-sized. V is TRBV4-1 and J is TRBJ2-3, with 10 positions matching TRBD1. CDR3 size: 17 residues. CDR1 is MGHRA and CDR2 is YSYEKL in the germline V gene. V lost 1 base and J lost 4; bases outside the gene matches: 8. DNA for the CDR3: TGCGCCAGCAGCCAAGTTCGTGCGGGACAGGGGCCAGATACGCAGTATTTT. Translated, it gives CASSQVRAGQGPDTQYF.

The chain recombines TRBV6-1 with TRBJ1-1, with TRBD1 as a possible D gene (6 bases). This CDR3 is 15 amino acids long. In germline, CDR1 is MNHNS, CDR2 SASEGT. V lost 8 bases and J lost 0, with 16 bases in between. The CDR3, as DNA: TGTGCCAGCGCCCCTTTGAGGGGGGTGAACACTGAAGCTTTCTTT. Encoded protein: CASAPLRGVNTEAFF.

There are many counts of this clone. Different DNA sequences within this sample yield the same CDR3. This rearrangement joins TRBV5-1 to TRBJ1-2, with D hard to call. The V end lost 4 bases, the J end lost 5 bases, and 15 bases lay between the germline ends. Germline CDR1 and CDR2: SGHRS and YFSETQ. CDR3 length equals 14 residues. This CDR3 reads CASSLDQVRYGYTF. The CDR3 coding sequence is TGCGCCAGCAGCCTGGACCAGGTCCGGTATGGCTACACCTTC.

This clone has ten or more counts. In DNA, the CDR3 is TGTGCCAGCAGTAAAACAGGGCTCTACAATGAGCAGTTCTTC. Its protein product is CASSKTGLYNEQFF. This chain connects TRBV25-1 to TRBJ2-1, with D maybe TRBD1 (6 bases). Per germline, CDR1 MGHDK and CDR2 SYGVNS. This CDR3 has 14 amino acids. Trimming shortened V by 5 bases and J by 3 bases, and 11 bases separated the two germline ends.

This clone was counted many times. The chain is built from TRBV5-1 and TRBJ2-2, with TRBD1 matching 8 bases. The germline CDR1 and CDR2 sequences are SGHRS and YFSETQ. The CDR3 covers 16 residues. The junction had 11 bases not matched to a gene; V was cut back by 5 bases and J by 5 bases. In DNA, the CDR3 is TGCGCCAGCAGTCCGGACAGGGTGGTAGAAACCGGGGAGCTGTTTTTT. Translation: CASSPDRVVETGELFF.